What follows is one T cell receptor (beta chain) and its context. The record originates from a study of early T cells in non-severe SARS-CoV-2 infection. Study-wide background: Alpha and beta chains were unpaired, from unsorted whole-blood bulk RNA.

Individual cDNA molecules each received unique molecular identifiers attached to them. Each CDR3 protein gets one entry after TCRdb re-called the 5' RACE reads with MiXCR. The sample contains about 80,000 distinct CDR3 sequences, about 13% of which appear only once. Germline CDR1 is GTSNPN and CDR2 is SVGIG (reference sequence). V was shortened by 7 bases and J by 7 bases, with 10 bases between the two germline ends. This CDR3 is built from 11 residues. The chain couples TRBV30 to TRBJ2-2, with TRBD2 as a possible D gene (5 bases). This TCR was recovered from an adult who was a healthcare worker with PCR-confirmed SARS-CoV-2 infection or an uninfected control (not recorded which). The sequenced sample consisted of whole blood. CDR3 bases: TGTGCCTCGGACTGGGGCGGGGAGCTGTTTTTT. Translating it yields CASDWGGELFF.